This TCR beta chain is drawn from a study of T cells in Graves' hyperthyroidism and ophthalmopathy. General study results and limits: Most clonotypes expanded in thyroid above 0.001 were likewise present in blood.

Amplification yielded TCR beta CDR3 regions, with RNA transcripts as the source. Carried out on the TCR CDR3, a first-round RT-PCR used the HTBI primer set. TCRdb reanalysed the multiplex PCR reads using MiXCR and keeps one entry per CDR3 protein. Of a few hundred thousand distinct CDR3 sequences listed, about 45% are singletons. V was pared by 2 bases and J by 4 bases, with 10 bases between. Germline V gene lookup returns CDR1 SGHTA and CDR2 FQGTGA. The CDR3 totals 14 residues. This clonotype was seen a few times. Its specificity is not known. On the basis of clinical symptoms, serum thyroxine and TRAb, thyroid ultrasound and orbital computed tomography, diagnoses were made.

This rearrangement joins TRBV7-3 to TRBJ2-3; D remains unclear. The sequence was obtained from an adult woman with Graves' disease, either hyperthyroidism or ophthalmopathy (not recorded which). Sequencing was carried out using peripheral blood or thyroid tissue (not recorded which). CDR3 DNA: TGTGCCAGCAGCTTAGGAAGGGCTCCAGATACGCAGTATTTT. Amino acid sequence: CASSLGRAPDTQYF.